Listed below are T cell receptor beta chains from one sample, sequenced in a study of a mutant IDH1 vaccine in newly diagnosed glioma. Antigens of these TCRs are unknown. Some clones are missing from TCRdb's copy, which holds only in-frame ones; the method was immunoSEQ multiplex PCR. Here the sample spans some 40,000 clones, about 80% being singletons. The sample here was peripheral blood mononuclear cells (PBMCs), taken from a glioma patient whose treatment included an IDH1 peptide vaccine. The receptors were sampled from a woman in her thirties with glioma. Some clones in this sample may be carry-over from other donors' samples. Both conserved end residues are part of each CDR3. Fields, in order: J gene, CDR3 length, D gene, clone size, V gene, CDR3 DNA, CDR3 protein. D genes are given only for firm matches. Only some rows state a clone size, as once, few, many or a class for expanded clones.

>TRBJ2-2|13|-|-|TRBV19
TGTGCCAGTAGTCGGGAGATTACCGGGGAGCTGTTTTTT
CASSREITGELFF
>TRBJ2-1|12|-|-|TRBV29-1
TGCAGCGTGGGGAGGGGGGGCAATGAGCAGTTCTTC
CSVGRGGNEQFF
>TRBJ2-7|12|-|once|TRBV6-1
TGTGCCAGCAGTCCACAGGGATCCGAGCAGTACTTC
CASSPQGSEQYF
>TRBJ1-3|14|-|-|TRBV6-1
TGTGCCAGCAGTGTCAGGGTCTCTGGAAACACCATATATTTT
CASSVRVSGNTIYF
>TRBJ1-1|17|TRBD1|-|TRBV11-2
TGTGCCAGCAGCCCCCGGGACAGGGGGCGGGAGAACACTGAAGCTTTCTTT
CASSPRDRGRENTEAFF
>TRBJ1-2|13|-|once|TRBV30
TGTGCCTGGAGTACAGATGGGGGGGATGGCTACACCTTC
CAWSTDGGDGYTF
>TRBJ2-1|14|-|-|TRBV10-3
TGTGCCATAAGAGGGGCGGACTCCTACAATGAGCAGTTCTTC
CAIRGADSYNEQFF
>TRBJ2-7|13|-|-|TRBV5-1
TGCGCCAGCAGCTTCGGGATATCCTACGAGCAGTACTTC
CASSFGISYEQYF
>TRBJ2-1|15|TRBD2|-|TRBV5-1
TGCGCCAGCAGCTTGGTAGCGGGAGAGGGGTATGAGCAGTTCTTC
CASSLVAGEGYEQFF
>TRBJ2-3|15|-|-|TRBV4-1
TGCGCCAGCAGCCATCTACTCCTTAGCACAGATACGCAGTATTTT
CASSHLLLSTDTQYF
>TRBJ2-7|15|TRBD2|-|TRBV5-4
TGTGCCAGCAGCTTGAGAACTAGCGGGACCTACGAGCAGTACTTC
CASSLRTSGTYEQYF
>TRBJ2-4|11|-|-|TRBV5-4
TGTGCCAGCAGCTTGAGAAACATTCAGTACTTC
CASSLRNIQYF
>TRBJ1-1|11|-|-|TRBV10-1
TGCGCCAGCAGCCGGGGGACTGAAGCTTTCTTT
CASSRGTEAFF
>TRBJ2-7|12|TRBD1|-|TRBV25-1
TGTGCCAGCAGCCGCATGACAGGGGAAAGTAACTTC
CASSRMTGESNF
>TRBJ1-5|12|-|few|TRBV19
TGTGCCAGTAGTATGGGGGGGGAGCCCCAGCATTTT
CASSMGGEPQHF
>TRBJ2-1|14|TRBD1|-|TRBV7-3
TGTGCCAGCAGCGGACAGGGGAAGGACAATGAGCAGTTCTTC
CASSGQGKDNEQFF
>TRBJ2-1|12|TRBD2|-|TRBV25-1
TGTGCCAGCACTAGCGGGATGAGTGAGCAGTTCTTC
CASTSGMSEQFF
>TRBJ2-7|15|TRBD2|-|TRBV6-5
TGTGCCAGCACCTCTGGTAGGACTAGTGGAGTCGAGCAGTACTTC
CASTSGRTSGVEQYF